The rows below give T cell receptor beta chains drawn from one sample of a study of OX40 agonist ivuxolimab in advanced cancers. Measured with immunoSEQ multiplex PCR; TCRdb has only the in-frame clones, and not every one. The data hold about 80,000 clones, with over 85% observed a single time. The sequencing here drew on CD4+ or CD8+ T cells sorted from blood, taken in a trial of the OX40 agonist ivuxolimab. The receptor set was obtained from an adult with an advanced solid tumor such as melanoma, head and neck, liver or kidney cancer. CDR3s include the opening cysteine and the closing phenylalanine or tryptophan.

v_call	j_call	cdr3_aa
TRBV15	TRBJ2-7	CATSRGLGEQYF
TRBV7-3	TRBJ2-2	CASKEGHTNTGELFF
TRBV5-1	TRBJ2-7	CASSLTGGTSYEQYF
TRBV11-3	TRBJ2-7	CASSLYGLVDSYEQYF
TRBV15	TRBJ2-1	CATSRAGGPFSDLFF
TRBV6-4	TRBJ2-1	CASSWTSAHNEQFF
TRBV6-1	TRBJ1-5	CASSNNQPQHF
TRBV9	TRBJ2-2	CASSLVLAGAGELFF
TRBV7-9	TRBJ1-1	CASSLSTGIQAFF
TRBV5-1	TRBJ2-1	CASSSQSDRGGEQFF
TRBV28	TRBJ1-4	CASTRTGRNEKLFF
TRBV11-3	TRBJ2-2	CASSSTMGTGELFF
TRBV29-1	TRBJ1-1	CSVRVNTEAFF
TRBV2	TRBJ2-5	CASWLAGKGETQYF
TRBV5-1	TRBJ1-2	CASSSMDRANYGYTF
TRBV6-5	TRBJ2-2	CASSFQGFTGELFF
TRBV7-2	TRBJ2-1	CASSPYGQYNEQFF
TRBV7-3	TRBJ2-5	CASSLTGGDGETQYF
TRBV9	TRBJ1-4	CASSVGDRVDEKLFF
TRBV7-9	TRBJ1-4	CASSLGQGGEKLFF
TRBV4-3	TRBJ1-4	CASSPAGRPWKLFF
TRBV27	TRBJ1-5	CASSSRQTNQPQHF
TRBV6-6	TRBJ1-1	CASYRATEAFF
TRBV4-1	TRBJ2-1	CASSQTTAGAGANEQFF
TRBV7-2	TRBJ2-1	CASSPLAGATRAQFF
TRBV7-9	TRBJ2-1	CASSLGQGVPSYNEQFF
TRBV6-6	TRBJ1-4	CASSFTGGNEKLFF
TRBV5-1	TRBJ1-6	CASSEPAANSPLHF
TRBV6-5	TRBJ1-1	CASSPLRAGGTEAFF
TRBV6-5	TRBJ2-3	CASRRRDRNTDTQYF
TRBV28	TRBJ2-6	CASSLTGANVLTF
TRBV14	TRBJ1-1	CASSPQGRSTEAFF
TRBV5-1	TRBJ2-3	CASSTLTSGRFTDTQYF
TRBV4-2	TRBJ2-2	CASSQAVGTGELFF
TRBV7-9	TRBJ2-1	CASSLVRTSRNEQFF
TRBV7-2	TRBJ2-2	CASSLVGDITGELFF
TRBV7-9	TRBJ2-1	CASSKGEGNEQFF
TRBV7-9	TRBJ2-7	CASSLSGTGSYEQYF
TRBV6-6	TRBJ1-5	CASTTGQGSSNQPQHF
TRBV11-3	TRBJ2-2	CASSFGLAANLNTGELFF
TRBV6-1	TRBJ1-4	CASSEALPRTNEKLFF
TRBV11-3	TRBJ2-1	CASSRRGGSIDEQFF
TRBV5-5	TRBJ2-3	CASRRPADTQYF
TRBV5-1	TRBJ2-5	CASSPWTTQETQYF
TRBV20-1	TRBJ2-7	CSAPYNEQYF
TRBV19	TRBJ2-4	CASSIEQGNIQYF
TRBV7-6	TRBJ2-1	CASSSAGVPGQFF
TRBV18	TRBJ1-5	CASSLTGDQPQHF
TRBV5-4	TRBJ1-2	CASSSKTGALGGYTF
TRBV7-3	TRBJ2-5	CASSSFGTGGETQYF
TRBV4-2	TRBJ2-5	CASSNSGQGGGETQYF
TRBV7-9	TRBJ1-5	CASSLDPGQAGNQPQHF
TRBV6-6	TRBJ2-7	CASSFGTASYEQYF
TRBV7-9	TRBJ1-1	CASGRDAEAFF
TRBV4-3	TRBJ1-3	CASSQTGLNTIYF
TRBV5-1	TRBJ2-7	CASSLQGASGSYEQYF
TRBV19	TRBJ2-2	CASSRRSWPELFF
TRBV7-9	TRBJ2-1	CATPRSGREQFF
TRBV29-1	TRBJ2-2	CSAEMGTPPNTGELFF